The 17 T cell receptor beta chains below were found in one sample sequenced in a study of blood T cell repertoires in COVID-19. TCRdb keeps only in-frame clones here, not all; method: immunoSEQ multiplex PCR. The sample has around 300,000 clones; approximately 83% are singletons. Source material: peripheral blood. These receptors all come from a woman in her seventies with acute or convalescent COVID-19.

The chain's CDR3 is CAITQGAGDYGYTF. The CDR3 DNA sequence: TGTGCCATCACACAGGGGGCGGGAGACTATGGCTACACCTTC. The chain joins TRBV10-3 to TRBJ1-2; the match to TRBD1 covers 9 bases. This CDR3 region has 14 residues. Germline CDR1 and CDR2: ENHRY and SYGVKD. After removal of 7 bases from V and 3 bases from J, the junction contained 6 bases not matched to a gene.

The CDR3 coding sequence is TGCAGCGTCGGGACTAGCGGGGGAAACGAGCAGTACTTC. This sequence encodes CSVGTSGGNEQYF. V and J are TRBV29-1 and TRBJ2-7, with TRBD2 matching 14 bases. Germline V gene data show CDR1 as SQVTM and CDR2 as ANQGSEA. The CDR3 has 13 residues. The ends lost 6 bases at V and 5 bases at J; junction bases unmatched: 3.

The chain carries TRBV5-1 and TRBJ1-1, with a weak D call TRBD1 (6 bases). This CDR3 has 14 residues. With 2 bases removed from V and 3 bases from J, the gap between germline ends came to 11 bases. From germline, CDR1 is SGHRS and CDR2 YFSETQ. The CDR3 DNA follows: TGCGCCAGCAGCTTCGGACAGTTGTACACTGAAGCTTTCTTT. Translating gives CASSFGQLYTEAFF.

The chain links TRBV4-2 to TRBJ2-7; 7 positions match TRBD2. Germline-derived CDR1 and CDR2 are LGHNA and YNFKEQ. This CDR3 comprises 16 residues. V was clipped by 1 base and J by 0 bases; unmatched bases: 6. CDR3 in amino acids: CASSQAGGGSSYEQYF. The CDR3 DNA reads TGTGCCAGCAGCCAAGCCGGCGGGGGAAGCTCCTACGAGCAGTACTTC.

The chain joins TRBV5-1 to TRBJ2-7; 7 bases map to TRBD1. V shed 5 bases, J shed 1 base, and the junction held 12 bases outside the gene matches. This CDR3 comprises 16 residues. Germline V gives CDR1 SGHRS, CDR2 YFSETQ. The CDR3 DNA is TGCGCCAGCAGATTAGGGGGCGCGTCTCGGTCCTACGAGCAGTACTTC. Residues: CASRLGGASRSYEQYF.

The V call is TRBV6-5, the J call TRBJ1-1, with D uncertain. V was clipped by 6 bases and J by 1 base, with 9 bases between them. The CDR3 has 13 amino acids. In germline, CDR1 is MNHEY, CDR2 SVGAGI. Here the CDR3 reads CASSRNGNTEAFF. The DNA of the CDR3 is TGTGCCAGCAGCCGAAACGGGAACACTGAAGCTTTCTTT.

V and J are TRBV6-5 and TRBJ2-3; the match to TRBD2 covers 10 bases. Trimming removed 4 bases from V and 4 bases from J; junction bases left unmatched: 5. The CDR3 is 15 amino acids. Germline V gene data show CDR1 as MNHEY and CDR2 as SVGAGI. The CDR3 DNA sequence: TGTGCCAGCAGTTCTCAGCGGGGGGGACCAGATACGCAGTATTTT. It is translated as CASSSQRGGPDTQYF.

This clone was seen once. The chain recombines TRBV19 with TRBJ1-1; D ambiguous. The CDR3 spans 14 residues. Germline V gene data show CDR1 as LNHDA and CDR2 as SQIVND (reference sequence). Trimming stripped 4 bases from V and 2 bases from J, with 11 bases between. CDR3 residues: CASSRLVTNTEAFF. DNA for the CDR3: TGTGCCAGTAGTAGACTGGTAACCAACACTGAAGCTTTCTTT.

This clone came up once. J is TRBJ1-5 and V is TRBV5-8; a weak D match, TRBD1 (6 bases). V was cut by 4 bases and J by 6 bases, with 11 bases left in between. CDR1 and CDR2 from the germline V gene are SGHTS and YDEGEE. This CDR3 contains 13 residues. In DNA, the CDR3 is TGTGCCAGCAGCCTACAGGGTCCTCAGCCCCAGCATTTT. Protein: CASSLQGPQPQHF.

This clone was recorded once. This chain uses TRBV10-2 with TRBJ1-1; D not resolved. Per germline, CDR1 WSHSY and CDR2 SAAADI. Trimming took 6 bases from V and 1 from J, leaving 9 bases between them. CDR3 length equals 13 residues. The CDR3, as DNA: TGCGCCAGCAGGTTTCGGTGGAACACTGAAGCTTTCTTT. Protein product: CASRFRWNTEAFF.

The chain joins TRBV6-5 to TRBJ2-3, with D perhaps TRBD1 (5 bases). The length of the CDR3 is 16 residues. CDR1 and CDR2 from the germline V gene are MNHEY and SVGAGI. Trimming took 1 base from V and 1 from J, leaving 12 bases between them. CDR3 sequence: CASSYFVQGRTDTQYF. The DNA of the CDR3 is TGTGCCAGCAGTTACTTTGTCCAGGGCCGCACAGATACGCAGTATTTT.

This chain uses TRBV28 with TRBJ2-5; 11 bases map to TRBD2. The CDR3 totals 15 residues. Trimming removed 5 bases from V and 5 bases from J; junction bases left unmatched: 7. Germline CDR1 MDHEN, CDR2 SYDVKM. The CDR3: CASSRPLAGEETQYF. Written as DNA, the CDR3 is TGTGCCAGCAGTAGGCCACTAGCGGGGGAGGAGACCCAGTACTTC. The complete variable domain, with remaining parts taken from reference TRBV28 and TRBJ2-5, reads DVKVTQSSRYLVKRTGEKVFLECVQDMDHENMFWYRQDPGLGLRLIYFSYDVKMKEKGDIPEGYSVSREKKERFSLILESASTNQTSMYLCASSRPLAGEETQYFGPGTRLLVL.

This clone showed up just a few times. This rearrangement joins TRBV7-7 to TRBJ2-5; D may be TRBD2 (5 bases). The CDR3 extends over 18 amino acids. The V and J ends lost 2 bases and 4 bases respectively, with 23 bases between them. CDR1 and CDR2 (germline): SSHAT, FNYEAQ (reference sequence). The CDR3 bases are TGTGCCAGCAGCTTATCCGTGGGTCGGGTAGCAGCGGCAGAGACCCAGTACTTC. It encodes CASSLSVGRVAAAETQYF.

The chain links TRBV5-6 to TRBJ2-7; 7 nucleotides line up with TRBD2. Germline assignment: CDR1 SGHDT and CDR2 YYEEEE. Trimming cost V 5 bases and J 1 base; bases outside gene matches: 15. This CDR3 has 17 amino acids. The CDR3 DNA reads as TGTGCCAGCAGTCTCTTCCTCAGCGGGGCCTTATCCTACGAGCAGTACTTC. Protein product: CASSLFLSGALSYEQYF.

The chain uses TRBV5-6 and TRBJ2-7; a possible D gene is TRBD2 (6 bases). Per germline, CDR1 SGHDT and CDR2 YYEEEE. This CDR3 contains 12 residues. V was clipped by 1 base and J by 6 bases, with 8 bases between them. The CDR3 DNA follows: TGTGCCAGCAGCTTGTGGAGGGGCGAGCAGTACTTC. Translating gives CASSLWRGEQYF.

This clone occurred a few times. V gene TRBV2 combines with J gene TRBJ2-1; 8 positions match TRBD2. Trimming took 6 bases from V and 10 from J; bases not matched to a gene: 11. The germline V gene has CDR1 SNHLY and CDR2 FYNNEI. CDR3 length: 14 amino acids. CDR3 loop: CASSSARGAVEQFF. For the CDR3, the DNA is TGTGCCAGCAGCTCCGCGCGGGGGGCCGTGGAGCAGTTCTTC.

The chain links TRBV18 to TRBJ2-3, with D possibly TRBD1 on 5 matching bases. V was pared by 6 bases and J by 0 bases, with 16 bases between. In germline, CDR1 is KGHSH, CDR2 LQKENI. This CDR3 spans 16 amino acids. For the CDR3, the DNA is TGTGCCAGCTCCTACCTCAGTGGGGCCAGCACAGATACGCAGTATTTT. Amino acids: CASSYLSGASTDTQYF.